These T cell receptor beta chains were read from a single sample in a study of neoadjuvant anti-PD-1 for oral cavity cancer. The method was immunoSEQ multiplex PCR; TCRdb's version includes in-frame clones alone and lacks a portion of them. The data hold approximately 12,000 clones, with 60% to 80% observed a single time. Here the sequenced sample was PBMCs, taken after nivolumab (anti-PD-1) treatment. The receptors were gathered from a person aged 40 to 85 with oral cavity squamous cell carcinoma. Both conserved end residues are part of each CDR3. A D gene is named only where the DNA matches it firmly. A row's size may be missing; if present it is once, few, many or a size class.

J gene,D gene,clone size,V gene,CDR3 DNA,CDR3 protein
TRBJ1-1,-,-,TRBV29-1,TGCAGCGTTTTAGGGAATTCGGCTTTCTTT,CSVLGNSAFF
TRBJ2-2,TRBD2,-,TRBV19,TGTGCCAGTACCCCCCTGAGACTAGCGGGATTAGGCACCGGGGAGCTGTTTTTT,CASTPLRLAGLGTGELFF
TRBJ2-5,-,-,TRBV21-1,TGTGCCAGCAGCATCCGGGCAGCACAAGAGACCCAGTACTTC,CASSIRAAQETQYF
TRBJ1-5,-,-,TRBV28,TGTGCCAGCAGCGACCTAAATCAGCCCCAGCATTTT,CASSDLNQPQHF
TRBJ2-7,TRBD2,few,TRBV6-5,TGTGCCAGCAGTTTAGAGAGCGGGAGTGGCTACGAGCAGTACTTC,CASSLESGSGYEQYF
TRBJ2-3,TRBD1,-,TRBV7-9,TGTGCCAGCAGCTCCAATACACAGGGGGCCACAGATACGCAGTATTTT,CASSSNTQGATDTQYF
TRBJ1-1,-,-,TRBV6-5,TGTGCCAGCAGTGTAGACGCTTTCAGGGGAGCTTTCTTT,CASSVDAFRGAFF
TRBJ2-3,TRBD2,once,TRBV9,TGTGCCAGCAGCGTAGGGATGGGACTACCCACAGATACGCAGTATTTT,CASSVGMGLPTDTQYF
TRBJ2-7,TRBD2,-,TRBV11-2,TGTGCCAGCAGCGTACTAGCGGGAGGGTCTGGAGAGCAGTACTTC,CASSVLAGGSGEQYF
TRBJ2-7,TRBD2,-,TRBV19,TGTGCCAGTAGCTTGAGCGGGAGTCCCCTCTACGAGCAGTACTTC,CASSLSGSPLYEQYF
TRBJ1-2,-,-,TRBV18,TGTGCCAGCTCACCACCGGGGGGCGAAGATAGTGGCTACACCTTC,CASSPPGGEDSGYTF
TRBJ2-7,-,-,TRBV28,TGTGCCAGCAGCCGGGTGGGCGGCGAGCAGTACTTC,CASSRVGGEQYF
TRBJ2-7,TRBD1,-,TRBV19,TGTGCCAGTAGTTTTGCGGCAGGGGGCCACTACGAGCAGTACTTC,CASSFAAGGHYEQYF
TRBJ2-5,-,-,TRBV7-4,TGTGCCAGCACCCGGGCGATCGAAGAGACCCAGTACTTC,CASTRAIEETQYF
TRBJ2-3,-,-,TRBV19,TGTGCCAGTAGTATAATGGGGGGACGGACGCAGTATTTT,CASSIMGGRTQYF
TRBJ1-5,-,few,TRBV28,TGTGCCAGCAGCTCCGTCCCGGGCTACCAGCCCCAGCATTTT,CASSSVPGYQPQHF
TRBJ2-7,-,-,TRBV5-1,TGCGCCAGCAGCCGCGGGAACGCCTACGAGCAGTACTTC,CASSRGNAYEQYF
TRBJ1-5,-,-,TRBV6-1,TGTGCCAGCAGTGAAGCGTTGGGGGTTAGCAATCAGCCCCAGCATTTT,CASSEALGVSNQPQHF
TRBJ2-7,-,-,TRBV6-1,TGTGCCAGCAGTGGCCAAAGACAGACTCAGGCCCTCGAGCAGTACTTC,CASSGQRQTQALEQYF
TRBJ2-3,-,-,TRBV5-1,TGCGCCAGCAGCCTGAAGACAGGCCTCGTGACAGATACGCAGTATTTT,CASSLKTGLVTDTQYF
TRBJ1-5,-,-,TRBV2,TGTGCCAGCAGTCACAGGGACCAGCCCCAGCATTTT,CASSHRDQPQHF
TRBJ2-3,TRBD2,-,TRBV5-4,TGTGCCAGCAGCTTGTGGCTAGCGGGAGGGACAGATACGCAGTATTTT,CASSLWLAGGTDTQYF
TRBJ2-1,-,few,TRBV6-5,TGTGCCAGCAGGGGACTCGCAGGGAATGAGCAGTTCTTC,CASRGLAGNEQFF
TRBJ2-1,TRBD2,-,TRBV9,TGTGCCAGCAGCGTAGCTCCTAGCGGCCCTATCTACAATGAGCAGTTCTTC,CASSVAPSGPIYNEQFF
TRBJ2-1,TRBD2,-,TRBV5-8,TGTGCCAGCAGCGGGACTAGCGGGATAGGGTATCTCGGCGGTGAGCAGTTCTTC,CASSGTSGIGYLGGEQFF
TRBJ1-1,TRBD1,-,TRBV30,TGTGCCTGGGGATCTAGACAGGGAGTCACTGAAGCTTTCTTT,CAWGSRQGVTEAFF